The present T cell receptor beta chain was sequenced within a study of cytomegalovirus exposure and HLA in healthy donors. V shed 6 bases and J shed 7 bases, with 13 bases lying between them. From germline, CDR1 is SNHLY and CDR2 FYNNEI. The CDR3 sequence is 13 residues long. With 60 Vbeta and 13 Jbeta primers, the PCR was carried out. The protocol was immunoSEQ multiplex PCR, while the TCRdb copy is restricted to in-frame clones and leaves out a portion. Of about 150,000 clones listed, around 79% are singletons. All donors participated as healthy donors of bone marrow. For this clone: Its cognate antigen is unknown.

Notes on the study in general: According to the study, 180 or so TCR beta chains were cytomegalovirus-associated.

This clonotype originated in a man aged 25-40 years in good health and CMV-seropositive. The genes are TRBV2 and TRBJ1-5; a possible D gene is TRBD1 (6 bases). Input material: PBMCs. The CDR3 reads CASRRDIEQPQHF. CDR3 bases: TGTGCCAGCAGACGGGACATTGAACAGCCCCAGCATTTT.